Shown below are 2 T cell receptor beta chains from a single sample sequenced in a study of blood T cells in healthy people across ages. A sample-barcoded 5' primer and a J-beta primer mix were used in a second PCR of roughly 7 to 11 cycles. TCRdb itself ran the 5' RACE reads through MiXCR, one entry per CDR3 protein. In the table there are 450,000 to 700,000 distinct CDR3 sequences, roughly 28% of which are singletons. What was sequenced was blood. The receptor set was obtained from a woman aged 70 to 79 in good health.

This clonotype was counted only a few times. CDR3 region: CASSVTGSYEQYF. The CDR3 DNA is TGTGCCAGCAGCGTGACAGGGTCCTACGAGCAGTACTTC. The gene calls are TRBV6-1 and TRBJ2-5; 7 bases line up with TRBD1. Matching the DNA end better, TRBJ2-7 makes the J call doubtful. Germline values: CDR1 MNHNS, CDR2 SASEGT. The CDR3 has 13 residues.

In this sample, this clonotype turned up a few times. The rearrangement joins TRBV5-1 to TRBJ1-1, with 7 bases matching TRBD1. Germline CDR1 SGHRS, CDR2 YFSETQ. V was pared by 1 base and J by 5 bases, with 14 bases of the junction left unmatched. The CDR3 spans 17 residues. This chain's CDR3 is CASSLTTGRDSITEAFF. The CDR3 DNA reads TGCGCCAGCAGCTTGACGACAGGGAGGGATTCAATTACTGAAGCTTTCTTT.